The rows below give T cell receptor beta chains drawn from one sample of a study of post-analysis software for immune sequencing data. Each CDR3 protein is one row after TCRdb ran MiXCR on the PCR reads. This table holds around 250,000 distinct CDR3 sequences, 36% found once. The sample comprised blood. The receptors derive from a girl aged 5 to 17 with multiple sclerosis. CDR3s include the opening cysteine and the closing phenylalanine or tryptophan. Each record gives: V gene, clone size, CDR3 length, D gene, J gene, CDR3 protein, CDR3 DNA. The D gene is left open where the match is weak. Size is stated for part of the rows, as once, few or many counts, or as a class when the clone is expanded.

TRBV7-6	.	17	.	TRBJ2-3	CASSSMLRGLSTDTQYF	TGTGCCAGCAGCTCGATGTTGCGGGGCCTAAGCACAGATACGCAGTATTTT
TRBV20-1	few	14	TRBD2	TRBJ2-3	CSASPSGGADTQYF	TGCAGTGCTAGTCCGAGCGGGGGCGCAGATACGCAGTATTTT
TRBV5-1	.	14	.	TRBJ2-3	CASSLVGYTDTQYF	TGCGCCAGCAGCTTGGTGGGGTACACAGATACGCAGTATTTT
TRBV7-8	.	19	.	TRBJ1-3	CASSLASTGQTNSGNTIYF	TGTGCCAGCAGCTTAGCGAGTACGGGGCAAACGAACTCTGGAAACACCATATATTTT
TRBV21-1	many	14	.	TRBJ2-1	CARTRDRAVNEQFF	TGTGCCAGGACCCGGGACAGGGCAGTCAATGAGCAGTTCTTC
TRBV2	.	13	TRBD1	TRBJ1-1	CASSKPQGTEAFF	TGTGCCAGCAGTAAACCACAGGGGACTGAAGCTTTCTTT
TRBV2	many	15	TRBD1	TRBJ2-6	CASSLDRAGANVLTF	TGTGCCAGCAGTCTGGACAGGGCTGGGGCCAACGTCCTGACTTTC
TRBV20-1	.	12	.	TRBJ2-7	CSAREGTNEQYF	TGCAGTGCTAGAGAAGGGACAAACGAGCAGTACTTC
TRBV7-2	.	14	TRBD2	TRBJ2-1	CASTRLAGVNEQFF	TGTGCCAGCACGCGACTAGCGGGAGTAAATGAGCAGTTCTTC
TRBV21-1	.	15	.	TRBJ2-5	CASSRRAGDQETQYF	TGTGCCAGCAGCCGGCGAGCGGGGGATCAAGAGACCCAGTACTTC
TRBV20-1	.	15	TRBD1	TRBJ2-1	CSATVGTGGLNEQFF	TGCAGTGCTACAGTGGGGACAGGGGGTTTGAATGAGCAGTTCTTC
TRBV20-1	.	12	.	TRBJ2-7	CSASGGLYEQYF	TGCAGTGCTAGCGGCGGGCTCTACGAGCAGTACTTC
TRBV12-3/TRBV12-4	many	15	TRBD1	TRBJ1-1	CASSSVGQGAPEAFF	TGTGCCAGCAGCTCAGTCGGACAGGGAGCGCCTGAAGCTTTCTTT
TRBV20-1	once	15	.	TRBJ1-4	CSAGAAFRMGEKLFF	TGCAGTGCTGGAGCCGCTTTTCGGATGGGTGAAAAACTGTTTTTT
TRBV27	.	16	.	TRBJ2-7	CASRPAWGAPSYEQYF	TGTGCCAGCAGGCCCGCATGGGGGGCCCCGTCCTACGAGCAGTACTTC
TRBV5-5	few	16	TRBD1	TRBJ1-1	CASSLGRDRANTEAFF	TGTGCCAGCAGCTTGGGCCGGGACAGAGCGAACACTGAAGCTTTCTTT
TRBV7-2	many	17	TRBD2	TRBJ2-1	CASSLGFSTSGINEQFF	TGTGCCAGCAGCTTAGGTTTTTCGACTAGCGGGATCAATGAGCAGTTCTTC
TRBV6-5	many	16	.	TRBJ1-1	CASSYSSDLMNTEAFF	TGTGCCAGCAGTTACTCGAGTGACCTCATGAACACTGAAGCTTTCTTT
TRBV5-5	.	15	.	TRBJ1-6	CASSFRGVANSPLHF	TGTGCCAGCAGCTTTAGGGGAGTGGCAAATTCACCCCTCCACTTT
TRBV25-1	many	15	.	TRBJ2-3	CASRGQSRPTDTQYF	TGTGCCAGCAGGGGGCAGTCGCGTCCCACAGATACGCAGTATTTT
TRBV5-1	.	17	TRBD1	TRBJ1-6	CASSSSQGALGNSPPHF	TGCGCCAGCAGCTCGTCACAGGGGGCGCTGGGAAATTCACCCCCCCACTTT
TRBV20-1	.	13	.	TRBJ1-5	CSARSGSNQPQHF	TGCAGTGCTAGATCGGGCAGCAATCAGCCCCAGCATTTT
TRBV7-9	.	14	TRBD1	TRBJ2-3	CASRRDRGRDTQYF	TGTGCCAGCAGGAGGGACAGGGGGCGAGATACGCAGTATTTT
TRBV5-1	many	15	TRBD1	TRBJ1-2	CASSFGQGGNYGYTF	TGCGCCAGCAGCTTCGGACAGGGTGGGAACTATGGCTACACCTTC
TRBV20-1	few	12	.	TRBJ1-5	CSGAVGEQPQHF	TGCAGTGGGGCCGTGGGGGAACAGCCCCAGCATTTT
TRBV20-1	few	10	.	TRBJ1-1	CSARDREAFF	TGCAGTGCTAGAGATCGAGAAGCTTTCTTT
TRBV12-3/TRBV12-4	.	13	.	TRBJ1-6	CASSLGSNSPPHF	TGTGCCAGCAGTCTGGGGAGTAATTCACCCCCCCACTTT
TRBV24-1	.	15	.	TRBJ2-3	CATSDLAGDTDTQYF	TGTGCCACCAGTGATTTAGCAGGAGACACAGATACGCAGTATTTT
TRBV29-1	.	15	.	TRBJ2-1	CSAGLPRAVWDEQFF	TGCAGCGCTGGGTTGCCCCGCGCCGTCTGGGATGAGCAGTTCTTC
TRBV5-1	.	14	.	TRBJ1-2	CASSFRERNYGYTF	TGCGCCAGCAGCTTTCGGGAACGAAACTATGGCTACACCTTC
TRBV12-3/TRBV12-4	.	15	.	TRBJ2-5	CASSPSRTQQETQYF	TGTGCCAGCAGCCCCTCCCGGACCCAACAAGAGACCCAGTACTTC
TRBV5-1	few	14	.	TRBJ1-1	CASRYVRTDTEAFF	TGCGCCAGCAGGTACGTCCGGACGGACACTGAAGCTTTCTTT
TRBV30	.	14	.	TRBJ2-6	CARGLNSGANVLTF	TGTGCCCGGGGCCTTAATTCTGGGGCCAACGTCCTGACTTTC
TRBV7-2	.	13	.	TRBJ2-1	CASSVPGTNEQFF	TGTGCCAGCAGCGTGCCGGGAACAAATGAGCAGTTCTTC
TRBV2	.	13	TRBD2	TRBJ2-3	CASRHLAADTQYF	TGTGCCAGCAGGCATCTAGCGGCGGATACGCAGTATTTT
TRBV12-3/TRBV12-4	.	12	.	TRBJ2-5	CATGSAGETQYF	TGTGCCACCGGGTCGGCGGGAGAGACCCAGTACTTC
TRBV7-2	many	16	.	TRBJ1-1	CASSPPWGVQGTEAFF	TGTGCCAGCAGCCCGCCCTGGGGGGTGCAGGGCACTGAAGCTTTCTTT
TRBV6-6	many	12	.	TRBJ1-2	CASMSEPYGYTF	TGTGCCAGCATGAGTGAACCATATGGCTACACCTTC
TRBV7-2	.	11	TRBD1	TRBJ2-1	CATARDREQFF	TGTGCCACAGCCCGGGACAGGGAACAGTTCTTC
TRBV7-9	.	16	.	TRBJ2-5	CASSSGWGSGQETQYF	TGTGCCAGCAGCTCTGGGTGGGGTAGCGGACAAGAGACCCAGTACTTC
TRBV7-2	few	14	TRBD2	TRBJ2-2	CASSSGLVPGELFF	TGTGCCAGCAGCTCCGGACTAGTTCCCGGGGAGCTGTTTTTT
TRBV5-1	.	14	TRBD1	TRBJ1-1	CASSWRQGNTEAFF	TGCGCCAGCAGCTGGAGACAGGGGAACACTGAAGCTTTCTTT